This T cell receptor beta chain stems from a study of vaccination and CD4 T cells after COVID-19. Overall study findings and caveats: The median SARS-CoV-2-reactive clonotype number increased from approximately 21 to 38, without statistical significance.

This CDR3 comprises 13 residues. Germline V lookup: CDR1 MGHDK, CDR2 SYGVNS. Trimming took off 0 bases at V and 4 bases at J, with 6 bases between the two ends. This clonotype has just a few counts. The antigen is not known. The treatment here: approximately 11-day PBMC culture with coronavirus spike peptide pools or control peptides (ViraFEST assay). Oncomine TCR Beta short-read sequencing was applied to DNA from cultured CD4+ T cells. Researchers extracted genomic DNA from CD4+ T cells that had been cultured. TCRdb reanalysed the PCR reads using MiXCR and keeps one entry per CDR3 protein. Altogether 14,000 or so distinct CDR3 sequences are present, around 53% being singletons, with the ten largest covering about 10%.

This TCR was sampled from a human donor who had recovered from COVID-19. The chain uses TRBV25-1 and TRBJ1-2; D ambiguous. The specimen was CD4+ T cells from blood, cultured in vitro, collected before SARS-CoV-2 vaccination. CDR3 DNA: TGTGCCAGCAGTGAATATGAGGGCTATGGCTACACCTTC. Its protein product is CASSEYEGYGYTF.